A selection of T cell receptor beta chains follows, all from one sample in a study of T-cell memory formation after mild COVID-19. TCRdb analysed the 5' RACE reads with MiXCR anew, one entry per CDR3 protein. Of thousands of distinct CDR3 sequences in the sample, roughly 60% were seen once. Sequenced: PBMCs or a T cell subset sorted from them (not recorded which). The receptors were sampled from an adult who had mild COVID-19 (a few samples of this study predate the infection). Cell type and time point are not known. CDR3s include the opening cysteine and the closing phenylalanine or tryptophan. The order of the fields is V gene, CDR3 length, J gene, CDR3 protein.

>TRBV7-3|14|TRBJ2-5
CASSPGGPLETQYF
>TRBV4-2|17|TRBJ2-1
CASSFPVDTSSYNEQFF
>TRBV20-1|15|TRBJ2-2
CSAREAGGRLGELFF
>TRBV7-9|15|TRBJ2-5
CASSLASSLQETQYF
>TRBV7-9|13|TRBJ2-4
CASRTTGGNIQYF
>TRBV12-3/TRBV12-4|14|TRBJ2-3
CASSYGGAGDTQYF
>TRBV12-3/TRBV12-4|16|TRBJ1-5
CASSLRGPGSNQPQHF
>TRBV4-3|15|TRBJ2-5
CASSQGRGRRETQYF
>TRBV20-1|13|TRBJ2-1
CSAPPASSQGQCF
>TRBV5-1|14|TRBJ2-3
CASSLTSVTDTQYF
>TRBV27|15|TRBJ2-1
CASRYSVGTYNEQFF
>TRBV11-2|14|TRBJ1-2
CASRLLGTRYGYTF
>TRBV20-1|17|TRBJ2-1
CSAARGDLAGGGNEQFF
>TRBV20-1|13|TRBJ1-6
CSASEGGVSPLHF
>TRBV20-1|14|TRBJ2-1
CSAREGGLYNEQFF
>TRBV21-1|17|TRBJ2-7
CASSSGTRNPPPYEQYF
>TRBV29-1|12|TRBJ2-5
CSVEQTQETQYF
>TRBV4-2|14|TRBJ2-3
CASSQSGGTDTQYF
>TRBV7-2|17|TRBJ2-1
CASSLTAPLAGYNEQFF
>TRBV5-1|15|TRBJ2-1
CASSLDEPTDNEQFF
>TRBV12-3/TRBV12-4|17|TRBJ2-4
CASSLEGGTLGRNIQYF
>TRBV27|16|TRBJ2-5
CASSVGLAGVKETQYF
>TRBV7-6|13|TRBJ1-1
CASSSQGLTEAFF
>TRBV29-1|18|TRBJ1-1
CSVEGPSTGKRGGTEAFF
>TRBV6-6|17|TRBJ1-2
CASSYRGADRDLFGYTF
>TRBV20-1|15|TRBJ1-6
CSARRQGFKNSPLHF
>TRBV12-3/TRBV12-4|12|TRBJ2-1
CASSASRVEQFF